This T cell receptor beta chain originates from a study of T cell responses to AZD1222 COVID-19 vaccine. Overall study results and limits: Nearly half of spike-specific TCRs reportedly target unmutated variant regions.

Second-dose timings of about 4 or about 12 weeks were pooled. The germline V gene encodes CDR1 SGHVS and CDR2 FQNEAQ. Trimming shortened V by 0 bases and J by 2 bases, and 7 bases separated the two germline ends. The CDR3 is 15 residues long. This clone was counted only a few times. Its antigen remains unidentified. Repertoires were generated with immunoSEQ multiplex PCR, while TCRdb's copy carries only in-frame clones and drops some. This table holds 70,000 to 100,000 clones, 80% to 95% found once. This rearrangement joins TRBV7-8 to TRBJ2-2, with D hard to call. The clonotype originates from an adult who received the AZD1222 COVID-19 vaccine. The source material was peripheral blood, sampled 28 days after the second AZD1222 dose. For the CDR3, the DNA is TGTGCCAGCAGCTTAGCATCAGCCAACACCGGGGAGCTGTTTTTT. It encodes CASSLASANTGELFF.